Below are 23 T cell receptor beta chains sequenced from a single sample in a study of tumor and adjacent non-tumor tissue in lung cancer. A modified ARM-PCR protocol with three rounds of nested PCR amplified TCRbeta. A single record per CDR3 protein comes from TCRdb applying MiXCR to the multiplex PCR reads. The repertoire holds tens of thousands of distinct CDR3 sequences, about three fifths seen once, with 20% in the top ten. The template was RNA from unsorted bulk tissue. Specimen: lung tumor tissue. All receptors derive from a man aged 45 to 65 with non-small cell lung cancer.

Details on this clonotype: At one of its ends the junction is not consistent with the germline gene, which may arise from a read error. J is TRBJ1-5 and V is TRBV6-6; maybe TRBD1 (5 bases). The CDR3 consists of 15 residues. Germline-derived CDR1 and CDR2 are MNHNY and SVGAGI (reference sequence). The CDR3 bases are TGTGCCAGCAGTCCTAGGCAGGGAGCCTATCAGCTCCAGCATTTT. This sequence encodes CASSPRQGAYQLQHF.

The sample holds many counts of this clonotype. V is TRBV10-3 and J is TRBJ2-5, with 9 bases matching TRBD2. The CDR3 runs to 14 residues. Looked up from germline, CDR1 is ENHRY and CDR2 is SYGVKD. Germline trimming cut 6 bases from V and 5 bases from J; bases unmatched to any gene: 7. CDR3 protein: CAIRPGTSSETQYF. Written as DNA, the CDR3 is TGTGCCATCAGACCCGGGACTAGCTCGGAGACCCAGTACTTC.

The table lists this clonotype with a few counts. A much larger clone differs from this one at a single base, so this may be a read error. The DNA of the CDR3 is TGTGCCAGCAGTCTTGCACCCAACTATGACTACACCTTC. Amino acids: CASSLAPNYDYTF. The J gene is TRBJ1-2, the V gene TRBV2; D gene ambiguous. This CDR3 spans 13 amino acids. Germline lookup yields CDR1 SNHLY and CDR2 FYNNEI.

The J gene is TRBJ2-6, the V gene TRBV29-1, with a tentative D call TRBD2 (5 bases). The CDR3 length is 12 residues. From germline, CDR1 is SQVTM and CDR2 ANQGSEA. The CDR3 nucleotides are TGCATCATCGGGGTTGTGGCCAACGTCCTGACTTTC. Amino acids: CIIGVVANVLTF. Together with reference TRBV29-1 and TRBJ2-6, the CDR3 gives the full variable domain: SAVISQKPSRDICQRGTSLTIQCQVDSQVTMMFWYRQQPGQSLTLIATANQGSEATYESGFVIDKFPISRPNLTFSTLTVSNMSPEDSSIYLCIIGVVANVLTFGAGSRLTVL.

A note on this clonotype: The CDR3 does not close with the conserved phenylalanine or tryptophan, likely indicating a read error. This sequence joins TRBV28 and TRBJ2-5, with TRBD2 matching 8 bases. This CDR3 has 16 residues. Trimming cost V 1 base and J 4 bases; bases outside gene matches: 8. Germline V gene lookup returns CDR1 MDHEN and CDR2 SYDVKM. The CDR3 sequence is CASSLSLAGGRETQYL. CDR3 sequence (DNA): TGTGCCAGCAGTTTATCCTTGGCGGGAGGAAGAGAGACCCAGTACCTC.

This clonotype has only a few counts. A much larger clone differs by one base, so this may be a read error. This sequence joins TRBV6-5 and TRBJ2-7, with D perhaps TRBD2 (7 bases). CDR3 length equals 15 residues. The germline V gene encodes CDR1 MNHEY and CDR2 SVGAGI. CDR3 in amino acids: CAGRLGGQRQTEQYF. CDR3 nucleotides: TGTGCCGGCAGACTCGGGGGGCAGCGACAAACCGAGCAGTACTTC.

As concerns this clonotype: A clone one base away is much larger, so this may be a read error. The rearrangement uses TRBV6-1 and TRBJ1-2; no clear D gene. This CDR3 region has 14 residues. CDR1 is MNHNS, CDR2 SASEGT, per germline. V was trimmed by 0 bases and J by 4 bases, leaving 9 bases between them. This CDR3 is CASSEASWGYGYTF. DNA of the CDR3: TGTGCCAGCAGTGAAGCTTCCTGGGGCTATGGCTACACCTTC.

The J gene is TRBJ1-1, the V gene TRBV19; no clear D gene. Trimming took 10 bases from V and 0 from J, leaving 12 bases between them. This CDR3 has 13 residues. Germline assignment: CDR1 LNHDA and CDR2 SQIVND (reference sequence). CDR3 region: CATTSKLNTEAFF. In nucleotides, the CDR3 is TGTGCCACTACCTCCAAATTGAACACTGAAGCTTTCTTT.

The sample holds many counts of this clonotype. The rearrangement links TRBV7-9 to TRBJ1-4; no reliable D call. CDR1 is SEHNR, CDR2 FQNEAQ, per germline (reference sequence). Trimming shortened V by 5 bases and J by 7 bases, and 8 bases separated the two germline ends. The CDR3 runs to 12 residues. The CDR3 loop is CASSPLGEKLFF. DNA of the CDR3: TGTGCCAGCAGCCCATTAGGTGAAAAACTGTTTTTT.

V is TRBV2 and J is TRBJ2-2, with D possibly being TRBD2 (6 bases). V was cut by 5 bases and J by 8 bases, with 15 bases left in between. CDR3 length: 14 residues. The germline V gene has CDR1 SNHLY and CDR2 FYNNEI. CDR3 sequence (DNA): TGTGCCAGCAGTCGCCGGGACTCCACGGGGGAGCTGTTTTTT. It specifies CASSRRDSTGELFF.

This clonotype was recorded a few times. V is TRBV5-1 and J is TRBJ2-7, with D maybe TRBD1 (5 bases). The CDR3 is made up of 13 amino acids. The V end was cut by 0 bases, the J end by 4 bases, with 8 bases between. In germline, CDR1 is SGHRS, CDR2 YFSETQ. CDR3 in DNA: TGCGCCAGCAGCTTGGCTCAGGGTTACGAGCAGTACTTC. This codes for CASSLAQGYEQYF.

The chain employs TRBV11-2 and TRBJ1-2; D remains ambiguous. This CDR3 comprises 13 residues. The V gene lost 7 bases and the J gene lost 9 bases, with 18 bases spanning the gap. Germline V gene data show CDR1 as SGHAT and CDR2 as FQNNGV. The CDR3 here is CASTHIPRYCYTF. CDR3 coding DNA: TGTGCCAGCACCCATATCCCCCGTTATTGCTACACCTTC.

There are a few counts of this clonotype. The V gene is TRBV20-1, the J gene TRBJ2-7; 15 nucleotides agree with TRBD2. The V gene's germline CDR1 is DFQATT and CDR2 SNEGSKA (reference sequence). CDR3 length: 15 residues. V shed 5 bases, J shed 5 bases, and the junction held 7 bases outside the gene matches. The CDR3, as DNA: TGCAGTGCTTCCGGGACTAGCGGGAGGACGGACGAGCAGTACTTC. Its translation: CSASGTSGRTDEQYF.

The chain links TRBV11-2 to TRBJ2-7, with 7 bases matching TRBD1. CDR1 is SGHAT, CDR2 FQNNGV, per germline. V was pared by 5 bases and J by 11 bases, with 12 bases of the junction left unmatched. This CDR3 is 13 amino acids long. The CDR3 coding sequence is TGTGCCAGCAGCATATACAGGGGTAGCGAAAAGTACTTC. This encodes CASSIYRGSEKYF.

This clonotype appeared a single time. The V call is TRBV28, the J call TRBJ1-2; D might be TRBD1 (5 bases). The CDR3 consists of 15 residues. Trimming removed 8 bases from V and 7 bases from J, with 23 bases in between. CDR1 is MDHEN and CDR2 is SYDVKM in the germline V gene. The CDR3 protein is CASLRKGEVLGGYTF. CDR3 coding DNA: TGTGCCAGCCTTAGGAAAGGGGAAGTTTTAGGTGGCTACACCTTC.

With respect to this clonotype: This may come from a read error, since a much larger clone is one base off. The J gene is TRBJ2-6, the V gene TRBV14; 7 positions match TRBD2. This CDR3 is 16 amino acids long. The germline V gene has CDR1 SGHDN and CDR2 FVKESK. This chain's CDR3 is CANSLGEGSVANVLTF. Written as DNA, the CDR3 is TGTGCCAACAGCCTCGGGGAGGGGTCAGTGGCCAACGTCCTGACTTTC.

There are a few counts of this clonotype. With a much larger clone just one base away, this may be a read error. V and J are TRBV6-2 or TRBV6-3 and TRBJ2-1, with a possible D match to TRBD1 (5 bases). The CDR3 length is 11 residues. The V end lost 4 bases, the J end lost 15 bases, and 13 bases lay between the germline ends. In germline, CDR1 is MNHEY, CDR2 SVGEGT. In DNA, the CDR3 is TGTGCCAGCAGTTTCCAGGGCCGGCCGTTCTTC. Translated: CASSFQGRPFF.

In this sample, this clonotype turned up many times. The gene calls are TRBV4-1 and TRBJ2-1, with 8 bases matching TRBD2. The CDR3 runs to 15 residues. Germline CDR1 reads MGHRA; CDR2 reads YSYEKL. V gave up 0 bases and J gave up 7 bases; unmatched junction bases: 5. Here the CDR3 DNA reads TGCGCCAGCAGCCAAGATCGGGGGGGGAGTAATGAGCAGTTCTTC. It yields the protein CASSQDRGGSNEQFF.

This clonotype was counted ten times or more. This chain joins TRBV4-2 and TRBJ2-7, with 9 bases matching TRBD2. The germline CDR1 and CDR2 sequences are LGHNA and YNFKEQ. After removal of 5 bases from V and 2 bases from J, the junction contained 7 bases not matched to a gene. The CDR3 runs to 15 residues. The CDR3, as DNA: TGTGCCAGCAGCTTCCGACTAGCGGACGCCTACGAGCAGTACTTC. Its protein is CASSFRLADAYEQYF.

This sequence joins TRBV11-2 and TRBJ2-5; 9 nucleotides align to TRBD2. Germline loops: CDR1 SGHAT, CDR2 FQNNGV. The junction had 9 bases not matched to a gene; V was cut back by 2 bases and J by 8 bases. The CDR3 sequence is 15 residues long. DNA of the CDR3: TGTGCCAGCAGCTTACGAGGCGGGGGGGAGAAAACCCAGTACTTC. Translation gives CASSLRGGGEKTQYF.

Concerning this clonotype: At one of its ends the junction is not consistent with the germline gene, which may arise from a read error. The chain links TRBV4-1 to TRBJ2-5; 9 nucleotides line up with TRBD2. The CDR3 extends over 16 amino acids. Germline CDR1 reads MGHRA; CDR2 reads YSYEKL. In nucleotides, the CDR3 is TGCGCCTGCAGCCAAGATCCAACGGGGCGGGGGGGGACCCAGTACTTC. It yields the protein CACSQDPTGRGGTQYF.

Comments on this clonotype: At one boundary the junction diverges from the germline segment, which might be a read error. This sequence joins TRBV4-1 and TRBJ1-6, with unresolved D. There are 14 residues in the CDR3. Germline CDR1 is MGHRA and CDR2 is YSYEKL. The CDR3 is CDSSPVGGFPPLHF. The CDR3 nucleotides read TGCGACAGCAGCCCCGTCGGTGGATTCCCACCCCTCCACTTT.

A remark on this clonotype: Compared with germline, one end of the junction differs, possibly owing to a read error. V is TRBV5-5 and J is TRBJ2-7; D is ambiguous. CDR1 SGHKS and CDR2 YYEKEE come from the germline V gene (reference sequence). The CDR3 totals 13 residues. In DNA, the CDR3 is TGTGCCAGCAGCTGGGCTGGGTTCAACGAGGAGTACTTC. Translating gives CASSWAGFNEEYF. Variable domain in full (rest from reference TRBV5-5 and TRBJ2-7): DAGVTQSPTHLIKTRGQQVTLRCSPISGHKSVSWYQQVLGQGPQFIFQYYEKEERGRGNFPDRFSARQFPNYSSELNVNALLLGDSALYLCASSWAGFNEEYFGPGTRLTVT.